This TCR beta chain comes out of a study of Ad26.COV2.S vaccination and SARS-CoV-2 variants. Study summary: The Ad26.COV2.S arm of the COV1001 trial was where the donor was placed. By the intramuscular route, Ad26.COV2.S was given once, or twice 56 days apart. Overall study results and limits: Reportedly, after vaccination the spike-specific CD8+ and CD4+ T cell responses displayed substantial breadth.

Stated treatment: some 19 received Ad26.COV2.S at low or high dose, single or two shots; about 5 received placebo; per-sample allocation not given. It was on day 63 after the first vaccine or placebo injection that samples were taken. Note on this clone: Its specificity is not known.

The assay was immunoSEQ multiplex PCR, and TCRdb's table has in-frame clones only and misses some. The table lists 350,000 to 500,000 clones, 75% to 90% of them singletons. Germline V CDR1 and CDR2: SGHAT, FQDESV (reference sequence). Deletions cut 3 bases from V and 1 base from J, with 9 bases between. The CDR3 is made up of 14 amino acids. The starting material was peripheral blood, obtained in a trial of Ad26.COV2.S vaccine versus placebo. The chain has TRBV11-1 and TRBJ1-1; D is uncertain. The receptor was isolated from a person between 18 and 65 years old who received the Ad26.COV2.S COVID-19 vaccine or a placebo. CDR3 loop: CASSFDPRNTEAFF. The CDR3, as DNA: TGTGCCAGCAGCTTTGACCCAAGGAACACTGAAGCTTTCTTT.